This entry features one TCR beta chain sequence. The antigen is undetermined. Germline and junction disagree at one end, which may indicate a read error. The data originate from a study of post-analysis software for immune sequencing data. Study overall: Relapsing-remitting, secondary progressive and progressive-relapsing forms of multiple sclerosis all featured among disease courses. Whole-study results and caveats: Co-batched samples clustered tightly together by F measure. TRBV5-6, TRBV5-1 and TRBV20-1 belonged to a set of roughly five TRBV segments that were more frequent in patients than controls. The study found significantly lower normalized Chao1 diversity in multiple sclerosis patients than in controls.

Sequencing libraries made from TCR beta cDNA carried unique molecular identifiers. With about 0.85 to 10 million T cells as the source, about half a million cDNA molecules resulted. Via MiXCR, TCRdb re-called the PCR reads, giving one row per CDR3 protein. The table includes 750,000 to 950,000 distinct CDR3 sequences, under 70% detected once. The germline V gene has CDR1 LNHNV and CDR2 YYDKDF (reference sequence). The length of the CDR3 is 16 residues. The chain uses TRBV15 and TRBJ2-3; D not resolved. This receptor was identified in a girl aged 5-17 years with multiple sclerosis. Material: blood. The CDR3: CANSRDISRSTDTQYF. For the CDR3, the DNA is TGTGCCAACAGCAGAGATATAAGTAGGAGCACAGATACGCAGTATTTT.